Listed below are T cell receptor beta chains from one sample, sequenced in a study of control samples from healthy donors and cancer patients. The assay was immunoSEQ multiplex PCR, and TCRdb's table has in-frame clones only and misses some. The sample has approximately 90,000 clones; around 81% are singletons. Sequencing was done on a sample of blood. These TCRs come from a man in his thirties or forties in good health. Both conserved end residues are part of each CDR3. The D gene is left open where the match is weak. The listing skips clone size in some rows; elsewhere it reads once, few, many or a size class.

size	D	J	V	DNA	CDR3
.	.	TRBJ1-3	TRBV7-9	TGTGCCAGCAGCTTAGAACAGGGTTTGGGTGGAAACACCATATATTTT	CASSLEQGLGGNTIYF
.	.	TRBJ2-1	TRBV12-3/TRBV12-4	TGTGCCAGCAGTAAGACACTGAATGAGCAGTTCTTC	CASSKTLNEQFF
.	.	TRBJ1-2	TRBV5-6	TGTGCCAGCAGCTTGGCCAGGGGCAGTGGCTACACCTTC	CASSLARGSGYTF
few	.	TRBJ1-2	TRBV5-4	TGTGCCAGCAGCGTACAGGGACGAACTAACTATGGCTACACCTTC	CASSVQGRTNYGYTF
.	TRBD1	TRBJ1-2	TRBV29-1	TGCAGCGTTGGTGGCCACGGAGGAGGGGGCTTATCTAACTATGGCTACACCTTC	CSVGGHGGGGLSNYGYTF
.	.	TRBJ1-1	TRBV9	TGTGCCAGCAGCGTACGGGGGGGCAGGGACGGCACTGAAGCTTTCTTT	CASSVRGGRDGTEAFF
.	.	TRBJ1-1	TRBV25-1	TGTGCCAGCAGGGGCGCAGGGATACCCGAGAGGGCTTTCTTT	CASRGAGIPERAFF
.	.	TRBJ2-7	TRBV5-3	TGTGCCAGAAGCCCGGGAAAGGCCTGGGACGAGCAGTACTTC	CARSPGKAWDEQYF
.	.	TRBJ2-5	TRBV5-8	TGTGCCAGCAGCTTGGGAGTGAATCTATTGGGGTTCGGAGGGGAGACCCAGTACTTC	CASSLGVNLLGFGGETQYF
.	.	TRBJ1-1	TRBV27	TGTGCCAGCAGTTTATCTTATAGGAACACTGAAGCTTTCTTT	CASSLSYRNTEAFF
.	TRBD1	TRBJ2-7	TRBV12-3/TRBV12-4	TGTGCCAGCGGACAGGGGGTCTACGAGCAGTACTTC	CASGQGVYEQYF
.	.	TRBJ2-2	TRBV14	TGTGCCAGCAGCCAAGTGTGGACACCCTTTACCGGGGAGCTGTTTTTT	CASSQVWTPFTGELFF
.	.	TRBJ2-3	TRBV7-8	TGTGCCAGCAGCTTAGCTACGACAGGGAGGACAGATACGCAGTATTTT	CASSLATTGRTDTQYF
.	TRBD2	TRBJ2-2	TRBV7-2	TGTGCCAGCAGCTTCCATACTCTAGCGGGGACCGGGGAGCTGTTTTTT	CASSFHTLAGTGELFF
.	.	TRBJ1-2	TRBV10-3	TGTGCCATCAACCAACGGGGGCGCAACTATGGCTACACCTTC	CAINQRGRNYGYTF
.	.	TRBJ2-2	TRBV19	TGTGCCAGTAGTATCCTCGGGGTCACCGGGGAGCTGTTTTTT	CASSILGVTGELFF
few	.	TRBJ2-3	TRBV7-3	TGTGCCAGCAGCTTATTGGGTCAATCATCAGATACGCAGTATTTT	CASSLLGQSSDTQYF
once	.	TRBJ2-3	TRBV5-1	TGCGCCAGCAGACGGGGGACGTCCACAGATACGCAGTATTTT	CASRRGTSTDTQYF
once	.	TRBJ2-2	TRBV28	TGTGCCAGCAGTCGAACAGGGTCCGGGGAGCTGTTTTTT	CASSRTGSGELFF
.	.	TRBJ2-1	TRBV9	TGTGCCAGCAGCGGGGAGAGAAACAATGAGCAGTTCTTC	CASSGERNNEQFF
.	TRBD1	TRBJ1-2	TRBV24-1	TGTGCCACCAGTGACCCACAGGGGCGGTATGGCTACACCTTC	CATSDPQGRYGYTF
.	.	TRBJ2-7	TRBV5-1	TGCGCCAGCAGCTTGGCGGCGGGGATCTCCTACGAGCAGTACTTC	CASSLAAGISYEQYF
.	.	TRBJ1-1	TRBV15	TGTGCCACCAGCAGATCTTTTTCGGGAAACACTGAAGCTTTCTTT	CATSRSFSGNTEAFF
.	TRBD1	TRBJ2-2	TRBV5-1	TGCGCCAGCAAAGACAGGGACACCGGGGAGCTGTTTTTT	CASKDRDTGELFF
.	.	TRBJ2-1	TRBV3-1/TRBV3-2	TGTGCCAGCAGCCAAGTCCTAGCGCACAATGAGCAGTTCTTC	CASSQVLAHNEQFF
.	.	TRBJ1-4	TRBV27	TGTGCCAGCAGTCCGGGGTGGGCAGGGGAAGAAAAACTGTTTTTT	CASSPGWAGEEKLFF